Listed below are T cell receptor beta chains from one sample, sequenced in a study of OX40 agonist ivuxolimab in advanced cancers. Here immunoSEQ multiplex PCR was the method, and the copy in TCRdb shows in-frame clones only, minus some. Here the sample spans about 58,000 clones, 70% to 90% being singletons. This specimen consisted of CD4+ or CD8+ T cells sorted from blood, obtained in a trial of the OX40 agonist ivuxolimab. All receptors come from an adult with an advanced solid tumor such as melanoma, head and neck, liver or kidney cancer. Each CDR3 is given with its conserved first and last residue. Fields, in order: CDR3 protein, V gene, clone size, CDR3 length. Rows give clone size only sometimes, using once, few, many, or a class for an expanded clone.

CSARARETQYF	TRBV20-1	NA	11
CASSLVRLDTQYF	TRBV13	NA	13
CASSQDPPGSRNEKLFF	TRBV4-1	NA	17
CASRRDGNYGYTF	TRBV6-5	NA	13
CASSLAGDRAARYYGYTF	TRBV19	NA	18
CASSSHRIPKDEQFF	TRBV28	NA	15
CASSPGLTEETQYF	TRBV18	NA	14
CASPSRDTEAFF	TRBV2	NA	12
CASSRNRVSLNEKLFF	TRBV5-1	NA	16
CASANRGQGNNEQFF	TRBV5-4	once	15
CASSLEVQSYNEQFF	TRBV11-2	NA	15
CASTPGTGVSYEQYF	TRBV5-5	NA	15
CASSKVRGGGCTDTQYF	TRBV21-1	NA	17
CASSLQQGRSYEQYF	TRBV14	NA	15
CASSPRQGNVETQYF	TRBV18	NA	15
CASTLGDRVSGGYTF	TRBV28	NA	15
CASRGSGSSYNEQFF	TRBV6-1	NA	15
CASSGGPNQPQHF	TRBV18	NA	13
CASSQRTAKNEKLFF	TRBV4-1	NA	15
CASSQGTTYGYTF	TRBV11-2	NA	13
CSVVQVGEQYF	TRBV29-1	NA	11
CASSLGTGGRNQPQHF	TRBV5-1	NA	16
CASSSGGPSTDTQYF	TRBV6-6	NA	15
CASTPETGVSTDTQYF	TRBV5-1	NA	16
CASSRGTGGPTDTQYF	TRBV19	NA	16
CASSADVGTGDHEQYF	TRBV9	NA	16
CASSLTSGGGLFF	TRBV11-2	NA	13
CASSQDWQGRGKLFF	TRBV14	NA	15
CASSQLGHNNEKLFF	TRBV14	NA	15
CASSQEIGISYNEQFF	TRBV4-1	NA	16
CASSSFSTPGRADNEQFF	TRBV5-1	NA	18
CASSIGQGSETQYF	TRBV19	NA	14
CASSLRQITDTQYF	TRBV6-5	NA	14
CASSGPLNTGELFF	TRBV9	NA	14
CASTMVRGNTIYF	TRBV6-1	NA	13
CASRNRGVNYEQYF	TRBV6-5	once	14
CASSLTDRVGEQYF	TRBV18	NA	14
CASSFGGNYGYTF	TRBV7-3	NA	13
CASSLSSQINQPQHF	TRBV7-2	NA	15
CASSDWTVTDTQYF	TRBV6-1	NA	14
CASSLAMDSGLTGSPLHF	TRBV5-1	few	18
CASSLGSQGSYGYTF	TRBV5-4	NA	15